This TCR beta chain was identified in a study of blood T cell repertoires in COVID-19 (dated by TCRdb to 2020 to 2021). With regard to the full study: Samples from collaborators originated in the United States, Italy and Spain and spanned both the acute and convalescent phases of COVID-19. Where available, HLA class I and class II types were taken from metadata supplied by the sample provider and were not determined by assay-based typing. Samples came from the ongoing ImmuneRACE study (first 160 participants) plus 1,254 subjects from 6 global collaborators. A de-identified subject ID, COVID-19 status, age in years and sex were almost always included in the sample metadata. The material from the prospective study consisted of cDNA or gDNA derived from T cells, B-cell-depleted T cells, or PBMCs. The repertoires were released in a freely available public database intended as a resource for research on the immune response to SARS-CoV-2. Subjects who had been exposed to COVID-19, were actively infected with it, or had recovered from it provided the deeply sampled blood TCRbeta repertoires that made up the dataset.

Details on this clone: Its binding antigen is unknown. Base qualities are not provided; no much larger clone lies one nucleotide away.

What the study reported, not specific to this receptor: How much clinical and demographic metadata was included differed by source and by participant, and the metadata was provided uncurated.

V lost 4 bases and J lost 5 bases, and the count of bases not matched to a germline gene is 9. Counted from cysteine to phenylalanine, this CDR3 has 17 amino acids. Only the CDR3 part of the read is kept: 51 bases, read in frame from the first base. CDR1 and CDR2 (LGHDT, YNNKEL) derive from the germline V gene (reference sequence). Participants in the prospective study were enrolled through a virtual design, were aged roughly 18 to 95 years, and lived in under 25 United States geographic areas. In the prospective study, cohorts were assigned on the basis of participant-reported clinical history obtained from a screening survey and a study questionnaire. For ImmuneRACE Cohort 3, a participant was defined as recovered based on two consecutive negative NP/OP PCR tests, clearance by a healthcare professional, or resolution of symptoms. Mobile phlebotomists in the prospective study collected whole blood, serum and a nasopharyngeal or oropharyngeal swab from every participant. Additional blood draws and questionnaires over an approximately 2-month period could optionally be provided by prospective study participants. Prospective study blood samples were shipped either frozen or at room temperature before DNA extraction.

The immunoSEQ Assay, a bias-controlled multiplex PCR, was used to amplify TCRbeta CDR3 regions from genomic DNA. The paper's data handling went like this. The number of nucleated cells in each sample was estimated by amplification of reference gene primers within the assay. Sequence reads were collapsed and filtered to measure the absolute abundance of every unique TCRbeta CDR3 rearrangement. For each sample, productive Simpson clonality was calculated as the square root of Simpson's diversity index across productive rearrangements. TCRdb provides this immuneACCESS table in a form limited to in-frame rearrangements. Some clones are lacking; in checked studies, under half of them reflect an unresolved V gene, and why the rest are absent is not known. V, J and clone size reflect that table, while D and trimming were determined from the DNA. The sample table shows 250,000 or so clones, and 85% to 90% are seen once. 8.8% of the sample comes from the top ten.

This sequence uses TRBV3-1 (or the pseudogene TRBV3-2) and TRBJ2-2, with 11 junctional bases fitting TRBD1. Sequencing was performed on PBMCs or T cells enriched from blood (not recorded which). This receptor was identified in a man between 35 and 55 years old who had recovered from COVID-19. The CDR3 region has the sequence CASSPRGQGAYTGELFF. Here is the DNA: TGTGCCAGCAGCCCACGAGGACAGGGGGCTTATACCGGGGAGCTGTTTTTT.